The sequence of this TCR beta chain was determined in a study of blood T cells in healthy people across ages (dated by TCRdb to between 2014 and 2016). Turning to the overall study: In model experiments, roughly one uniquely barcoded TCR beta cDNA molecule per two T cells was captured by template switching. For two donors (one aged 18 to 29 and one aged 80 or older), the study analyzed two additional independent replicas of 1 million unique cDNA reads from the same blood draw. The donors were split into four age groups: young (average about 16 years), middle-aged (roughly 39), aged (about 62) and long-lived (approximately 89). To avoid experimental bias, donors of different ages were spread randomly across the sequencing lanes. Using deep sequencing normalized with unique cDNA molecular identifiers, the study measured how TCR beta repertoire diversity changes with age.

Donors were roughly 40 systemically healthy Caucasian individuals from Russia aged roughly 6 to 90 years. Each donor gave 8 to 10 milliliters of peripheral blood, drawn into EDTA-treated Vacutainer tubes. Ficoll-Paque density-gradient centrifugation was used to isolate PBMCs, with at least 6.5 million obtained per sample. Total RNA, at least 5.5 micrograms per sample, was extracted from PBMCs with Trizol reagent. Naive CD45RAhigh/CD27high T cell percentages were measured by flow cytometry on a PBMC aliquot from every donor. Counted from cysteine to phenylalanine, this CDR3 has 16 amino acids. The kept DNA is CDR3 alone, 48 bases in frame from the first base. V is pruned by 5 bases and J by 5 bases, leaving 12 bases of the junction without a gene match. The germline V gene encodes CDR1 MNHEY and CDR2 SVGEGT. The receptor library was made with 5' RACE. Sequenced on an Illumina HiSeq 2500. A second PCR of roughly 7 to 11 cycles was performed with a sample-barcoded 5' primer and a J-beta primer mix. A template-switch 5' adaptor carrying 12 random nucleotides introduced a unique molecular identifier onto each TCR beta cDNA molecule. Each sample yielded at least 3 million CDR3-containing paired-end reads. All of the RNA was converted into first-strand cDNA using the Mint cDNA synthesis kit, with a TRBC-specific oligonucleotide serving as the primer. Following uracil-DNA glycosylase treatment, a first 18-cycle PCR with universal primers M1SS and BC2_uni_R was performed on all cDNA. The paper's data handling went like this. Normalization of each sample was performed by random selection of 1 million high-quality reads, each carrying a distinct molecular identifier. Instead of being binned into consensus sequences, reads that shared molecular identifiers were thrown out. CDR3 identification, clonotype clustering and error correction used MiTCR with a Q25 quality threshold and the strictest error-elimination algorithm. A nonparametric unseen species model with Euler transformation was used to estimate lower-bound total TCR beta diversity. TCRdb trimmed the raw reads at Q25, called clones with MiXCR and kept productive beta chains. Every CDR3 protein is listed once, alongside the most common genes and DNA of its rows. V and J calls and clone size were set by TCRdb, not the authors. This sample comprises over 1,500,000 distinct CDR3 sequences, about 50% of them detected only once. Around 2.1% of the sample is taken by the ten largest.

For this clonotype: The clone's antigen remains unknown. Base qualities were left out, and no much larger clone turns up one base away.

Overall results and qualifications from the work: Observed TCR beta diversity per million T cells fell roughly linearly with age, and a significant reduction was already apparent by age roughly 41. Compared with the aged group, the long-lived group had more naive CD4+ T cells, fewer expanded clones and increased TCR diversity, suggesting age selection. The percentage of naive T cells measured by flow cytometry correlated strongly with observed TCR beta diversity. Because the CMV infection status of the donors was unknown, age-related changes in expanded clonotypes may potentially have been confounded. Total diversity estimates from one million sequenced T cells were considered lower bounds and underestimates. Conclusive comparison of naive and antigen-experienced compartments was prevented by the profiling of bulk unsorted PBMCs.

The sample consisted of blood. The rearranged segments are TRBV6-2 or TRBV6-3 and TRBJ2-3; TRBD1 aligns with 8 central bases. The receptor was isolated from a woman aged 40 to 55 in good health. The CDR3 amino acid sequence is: CASSLLTGVREDTQYF. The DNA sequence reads TGTGCCAGCAGTCTGCTGACAGGGGTTCGGGAAGATACGCAGTATTTT.